What follows describes a single TCR beta chain. Its matching antigen is unknown. These data belong to a study of PD-1 blockade in classical Hodgkin lymphoma. Turning to the study itself: A 3 mg/kg intravenous dose of nivolumab was received by patients every 2 weeks.

Regarding the study as a whole: A significant rise in TCR diversity was seen by C4D1 for CD4+ cells but not for CD8+ cells. Compared with healthy donors, newly diagnosed patients reportedly showed lower baseline TCR diversity.

Germline CDR1 SGHNT, CDR2 YYREEE (reference sequence). The V and J ends lost 5 bases and 8 bases, in that order; junction bases with no gene match: 7. CDR3 size: 14 residues. TCRdb keeps only in-frame clones here, not all; method: immunoSEQ multiplex PCR. The repertoire holds 13,000 to 15,000 clones, with around 90% as singletons. Time point reported: cycle 4 day 1 (C4D1), after about 6 weeks of nivolumab. With no exception, relapse followed autologous stem cell transplantation in all patients, and brentuximab vedotin exposure varied. The authors enriched CD8+ T cells from thawed PBMCs via magnetic negative selection.

This specimen consisted of CD8+ T cells from blood, obtained before the fourth cycle of nivolumab. The TCR was taken from a human donor with classical Hodgkin lymphoma. The chain couples TRBV5-4 to TRBJ2-1; 10 bases fit TRBD2. In DNA, the CDR3 is TGTGCCAGCAGTGCGGGACTAGCGACCTATGAGCAGTTCTTC. This sequence encodes CASSAGLATYEQFF.